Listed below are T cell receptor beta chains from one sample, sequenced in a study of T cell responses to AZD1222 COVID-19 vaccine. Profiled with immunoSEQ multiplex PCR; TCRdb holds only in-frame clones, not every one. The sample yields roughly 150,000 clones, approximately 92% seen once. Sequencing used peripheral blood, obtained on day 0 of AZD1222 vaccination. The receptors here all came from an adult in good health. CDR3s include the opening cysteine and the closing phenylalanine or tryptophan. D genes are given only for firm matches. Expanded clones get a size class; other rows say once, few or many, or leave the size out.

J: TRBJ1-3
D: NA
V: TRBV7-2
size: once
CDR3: CASSFLSGNTIYF
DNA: TGTGCCAGCAGCTTCCTCTCTGGAAACACCATATATTTT

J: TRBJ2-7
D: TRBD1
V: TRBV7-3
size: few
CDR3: CASSSDRGYEQYF
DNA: TGTGCCAGCAGCTCAGACAGGGGCTACGAGCAGTACTTC

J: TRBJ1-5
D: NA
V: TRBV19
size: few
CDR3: CASEGGVGQPQHF
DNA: TGTGCCAGCGAAGGAGGGGTGGGTCAGCCCCAGCATTTT

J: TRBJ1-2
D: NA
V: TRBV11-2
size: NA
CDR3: CASSLESYGYTF
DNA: TGTGCCAGCAGCTTAGAGTCATATGGCTACACCTTC

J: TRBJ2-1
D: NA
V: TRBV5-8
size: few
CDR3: CASSLVAPNNEQFF
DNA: TGTGCCAGCAGCTTGGTAGCCCCTAACAATGAGCAGTTCTTC

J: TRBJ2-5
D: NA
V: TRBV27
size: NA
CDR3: CASSLSISSETQYF
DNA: TGTGCCAGCAGTTTATCGATTTCGTCAGAGACCCAGTACTTC

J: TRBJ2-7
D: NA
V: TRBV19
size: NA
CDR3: CAIKRRYEQYF
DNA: TGTGCCATAAAACGGCGTTACGAGCAGTACTTC

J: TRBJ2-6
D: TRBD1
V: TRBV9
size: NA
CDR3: CASSPTPGTGVNSGANVLTF
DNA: TGTGCCAGCAGCCCGACCCCCGGGACAGGGGTCAACTCTGGGGCCAACGTCCTGACTTTC

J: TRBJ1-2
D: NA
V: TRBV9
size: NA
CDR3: CASSVDFSYGYTF
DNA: TGTGCCAGCAGCGTAGATTTCAGTTATGGCTACACCTTC

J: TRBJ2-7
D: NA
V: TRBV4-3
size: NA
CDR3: CASSQDNAAHYYEQYF
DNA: TGCGCCAGCAGCCAAGATAATGCGGCCCATTACTACGAGCAGTACTTC

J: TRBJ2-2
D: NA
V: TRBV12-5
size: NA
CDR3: CASGLVLTANTGELFF
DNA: TGTGCTAGTGGTTTGGTTTTGACAGCGAACACCGGGGAGCTGTTTTTT

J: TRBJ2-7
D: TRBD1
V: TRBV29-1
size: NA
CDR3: CSVATIQGTLSYEQYF
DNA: TGCAGCGTTGCCACAATACAGGGGACCCTCTCCTACGAGCAGTACTTC

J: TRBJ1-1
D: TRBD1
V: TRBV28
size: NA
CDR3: CASSPWGRGETEAFF
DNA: TGTGCCAGCAGTCCCTGGGGCAGGGGGGAAACTGAAGCTTTCTTT

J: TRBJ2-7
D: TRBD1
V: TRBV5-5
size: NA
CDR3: CASSLLQGATYEQYF
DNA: TGTGCCAGCAGCTTGTTACAGGGGGCGACCTACGAGCAGTACTTC

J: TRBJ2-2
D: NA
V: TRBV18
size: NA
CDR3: CASSPQRELNTGELFF
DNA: TGTGCCAGCTCACCACAGAGGGAACTGAACACCGGGGAGCTGTTTTTT

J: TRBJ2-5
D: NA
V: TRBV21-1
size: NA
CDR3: CASSKVFKAGRKETQYF
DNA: TGTGCCAGCAGCAAAGTCTTTAAGGCGGGCAGAAAAGAGACCCAGTACTTC

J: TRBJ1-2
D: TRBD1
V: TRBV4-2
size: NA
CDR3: CASSQTGTGLTNYGYTF
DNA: TGTGCCAGCAGCCAAACCGGGACAGGACTTACCAACTATGGCTACACCTTC

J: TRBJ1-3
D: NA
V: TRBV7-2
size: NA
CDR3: CASSPRDSAGNTIYF
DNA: TGTGCCAGCAGCCCCCGGGACTCTGCAGGAAACACCATATATTTT

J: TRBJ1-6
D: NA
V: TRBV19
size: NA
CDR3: CASSIQGHNSPLHF
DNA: TGTGCCAGTAGTATCCAGGGACATAATTCACCCCTCCACTTT

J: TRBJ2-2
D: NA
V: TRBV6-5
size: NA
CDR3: CASREGAGGELFF
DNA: TGTGCCAGCAGGGAGGGGGCCGGCGGGGAGCTGTTTTTT

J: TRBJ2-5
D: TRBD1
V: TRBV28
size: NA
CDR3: CASSFNNGQGQETQYF
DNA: TGTGCCAGCAGTTTCAATAACGGACAGGGGCAAGAGACCCAGTACTTC

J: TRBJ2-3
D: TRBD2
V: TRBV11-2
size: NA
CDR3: CASSLAAHTDTQYF
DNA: TGTGCCAGCAGCCTAGCGGCCCACACAGATACGCAGTATTTT

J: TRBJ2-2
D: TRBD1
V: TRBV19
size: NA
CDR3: CASSPEGQVTGELFF
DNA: TGTGCCAGTAGTCCCGAGGGACAGGTGACCGGGGAGCTGTTTTTT

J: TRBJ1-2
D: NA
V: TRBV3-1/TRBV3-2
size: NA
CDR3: CASSQEPYKNDGYTF
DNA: TGTGCCAGCAGCCAAGAACCATATAAGAACGATGGCTACACCTTC